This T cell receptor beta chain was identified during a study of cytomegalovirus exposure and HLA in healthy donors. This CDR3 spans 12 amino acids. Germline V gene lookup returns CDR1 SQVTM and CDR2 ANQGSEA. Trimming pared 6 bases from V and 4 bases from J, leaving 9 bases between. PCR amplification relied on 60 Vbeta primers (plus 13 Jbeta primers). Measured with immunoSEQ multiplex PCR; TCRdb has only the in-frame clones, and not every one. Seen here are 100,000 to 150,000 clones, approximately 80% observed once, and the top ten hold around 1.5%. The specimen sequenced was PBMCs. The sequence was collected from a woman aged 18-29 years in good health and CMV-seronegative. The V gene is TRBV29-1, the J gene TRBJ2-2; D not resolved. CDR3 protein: CSVGLGTGELFF. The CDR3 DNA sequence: TGCAGCGTCGGTCTTGGCACCGGGGAGCTGTTTTTT.